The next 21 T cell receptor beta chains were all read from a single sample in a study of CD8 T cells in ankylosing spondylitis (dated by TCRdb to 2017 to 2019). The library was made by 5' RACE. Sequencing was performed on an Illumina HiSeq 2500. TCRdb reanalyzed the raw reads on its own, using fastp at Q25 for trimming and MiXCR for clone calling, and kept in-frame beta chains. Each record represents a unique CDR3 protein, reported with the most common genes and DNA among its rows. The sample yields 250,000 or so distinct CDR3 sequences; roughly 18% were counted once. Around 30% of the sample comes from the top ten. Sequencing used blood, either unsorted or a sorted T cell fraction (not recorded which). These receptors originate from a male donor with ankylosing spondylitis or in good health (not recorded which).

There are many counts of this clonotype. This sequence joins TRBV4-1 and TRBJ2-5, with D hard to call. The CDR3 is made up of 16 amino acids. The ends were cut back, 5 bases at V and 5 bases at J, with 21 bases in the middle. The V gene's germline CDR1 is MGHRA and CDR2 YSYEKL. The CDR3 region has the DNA TGCGCCAGCAGCTATAAGGCTAACACAAGAAAGGAGACCCAGTACTTC. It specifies CASSYKANTRKETQYF.

The DNA for the CDR3 is TGCAGCGTTCGTGGGGGGGTGTATGAGCAGTTCTTC. Translated: CSVRGGVYEQFF. The chain has TRBV29-1 and TRBJ2-1; TRBD2 matches at 7 bases. Trimming took 5 bases from V and 8 from J; bases not matched to a gene: 6. CDR1 is SQVTM, CDR2 ANQGSEA, per germline. The CDR3 has 12 residues.

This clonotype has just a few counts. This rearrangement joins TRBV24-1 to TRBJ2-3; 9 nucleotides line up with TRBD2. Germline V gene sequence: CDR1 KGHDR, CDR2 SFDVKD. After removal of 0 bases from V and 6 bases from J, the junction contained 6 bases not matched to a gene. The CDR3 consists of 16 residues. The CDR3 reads CATSDLPGLASDTQYF. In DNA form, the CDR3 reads TGTGCCACCAGTGATTTGCCGGGACTAGCTTCTGATACGCAGTATTTT.

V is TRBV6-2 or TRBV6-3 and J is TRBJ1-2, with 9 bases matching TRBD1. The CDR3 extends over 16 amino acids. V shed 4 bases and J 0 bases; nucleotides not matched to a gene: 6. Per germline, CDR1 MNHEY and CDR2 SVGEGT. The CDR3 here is CASSFHRGPPNYGYTF. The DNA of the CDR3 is TGTGCCAGCAGTTTCCACAGGGGGCCACCTAACTATGGCTACACCTTC.

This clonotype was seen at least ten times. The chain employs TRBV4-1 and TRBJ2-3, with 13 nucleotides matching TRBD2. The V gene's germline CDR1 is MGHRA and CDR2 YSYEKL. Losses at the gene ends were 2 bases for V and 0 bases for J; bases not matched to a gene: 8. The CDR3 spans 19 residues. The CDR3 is CASSQQGLAGDPSTDTQYF. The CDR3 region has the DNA TGCGCCAGCAGCCAACAAGGACTAGCGGGGGATCCTAGCACAGATACGCAGTATTTT.

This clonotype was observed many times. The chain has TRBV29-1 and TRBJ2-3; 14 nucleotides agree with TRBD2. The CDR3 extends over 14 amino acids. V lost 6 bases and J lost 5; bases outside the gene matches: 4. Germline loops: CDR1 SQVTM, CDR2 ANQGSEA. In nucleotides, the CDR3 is TGCAGCGTCGGACTAGCGGGAGGTGGAGATACGCAGTATTTT. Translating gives CSVGLAGGGDTQYF.

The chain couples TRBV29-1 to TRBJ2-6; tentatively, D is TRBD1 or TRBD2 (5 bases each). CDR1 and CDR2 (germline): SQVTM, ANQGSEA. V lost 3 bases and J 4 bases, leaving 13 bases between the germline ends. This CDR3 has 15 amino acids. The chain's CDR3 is CSVEGRAAGANVLTF. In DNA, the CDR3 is TGCAGCGTTGAGGGACGAGCGGCGGGGGCCAACGTCCTGACTTTC.

For the CDR3, the DNA is TGCGCCAGCAGCACCGAAGCCTACGAGCAGTACTTC. Protein product: CASSTEAYEQYF. The chain has TRBV5-1 and TRBJ2-7, with D hard to call. V was shortened by 4 bases and J by 2 bases, with 7 bases between the two germline ends. Germline assignment: CDR1 SGHRS and CDR2 YFSETQ. The CDR3 is 12 amino acids.

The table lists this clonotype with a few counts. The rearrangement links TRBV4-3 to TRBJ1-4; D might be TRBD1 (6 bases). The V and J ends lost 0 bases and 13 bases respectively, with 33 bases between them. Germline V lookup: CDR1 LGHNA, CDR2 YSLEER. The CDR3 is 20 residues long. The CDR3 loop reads CASSQELPDRSLDARRGLFF. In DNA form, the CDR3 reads TGCGCCAGCAGCCAAGAATTACCCGACAGGTCCTTAGACGCTCGACGGGGACTGTTTTTT.

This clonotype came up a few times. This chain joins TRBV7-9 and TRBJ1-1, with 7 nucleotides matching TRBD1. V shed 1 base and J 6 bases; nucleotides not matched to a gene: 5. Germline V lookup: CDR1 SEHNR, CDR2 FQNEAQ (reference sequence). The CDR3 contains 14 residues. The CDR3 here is CASSLGQGAPEAFF. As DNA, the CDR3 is TGTGCCAGCAGCTTAGGACAGGGAGCCCCTGAAGCTTTCTTT.

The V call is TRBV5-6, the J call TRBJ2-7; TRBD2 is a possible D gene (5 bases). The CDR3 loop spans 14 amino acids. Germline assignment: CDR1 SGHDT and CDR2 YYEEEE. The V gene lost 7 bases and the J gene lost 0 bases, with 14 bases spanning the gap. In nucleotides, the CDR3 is TGTGCCAGCGGGTACGGAGGCAGCTCCTACGAGCAGTACTTC. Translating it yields CASGYGGSSYEQYF.

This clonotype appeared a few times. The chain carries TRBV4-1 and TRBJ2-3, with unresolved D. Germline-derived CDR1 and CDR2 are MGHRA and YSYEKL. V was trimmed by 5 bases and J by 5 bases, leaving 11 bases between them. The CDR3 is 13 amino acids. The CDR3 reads CASSSKLGDTQYF. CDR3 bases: TGCGCCAGCAGCTCCAAACTGGGAGATACGCAGTATTTT.

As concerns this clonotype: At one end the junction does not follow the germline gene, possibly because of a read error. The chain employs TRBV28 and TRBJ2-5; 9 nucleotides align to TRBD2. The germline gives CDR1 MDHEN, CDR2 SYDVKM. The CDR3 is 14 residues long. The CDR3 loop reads CGSSHRTSVETQYF. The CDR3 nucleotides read TGTGGCAGCAGCCACAGGACTAGCGTCGAGACCCAGTACTTC.

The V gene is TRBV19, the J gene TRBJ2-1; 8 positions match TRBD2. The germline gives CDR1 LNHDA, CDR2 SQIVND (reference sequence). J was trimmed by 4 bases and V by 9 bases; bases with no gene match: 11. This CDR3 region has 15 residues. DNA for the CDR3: TGTGCCAGCGGGGGGGGCCTAGCGGCATACAATGAGCAGTTCTTC. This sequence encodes CASGGGLAAYNEQFF. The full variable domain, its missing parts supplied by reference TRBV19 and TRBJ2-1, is DGGITQSPKYLFRKEGQNVTLSCEQNLNHDAMYWYRQDPGQGLRLIYYSQIVNDFQKGDIAEGYSVSREKKESFPLTVTSAQKNPTAFYLCASGGGLAAYNEQFFGPGTRLTVL.

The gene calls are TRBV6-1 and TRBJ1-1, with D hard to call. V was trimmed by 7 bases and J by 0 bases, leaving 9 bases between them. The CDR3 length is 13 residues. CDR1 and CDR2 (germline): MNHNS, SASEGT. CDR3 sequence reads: CASIGPVNTEAFF. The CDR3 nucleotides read TGTGCCAGCATAGGACCAGTGAACACTGAAGCTTTCTTT.

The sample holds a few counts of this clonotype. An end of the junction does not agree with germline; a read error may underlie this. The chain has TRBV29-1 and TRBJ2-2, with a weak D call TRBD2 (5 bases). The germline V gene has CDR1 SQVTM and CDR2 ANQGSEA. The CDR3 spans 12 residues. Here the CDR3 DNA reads TGCAGCGTTGCGGGGAACCCCGGAGAGCTGTTTTTT. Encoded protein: CSVAGNPGELFF.

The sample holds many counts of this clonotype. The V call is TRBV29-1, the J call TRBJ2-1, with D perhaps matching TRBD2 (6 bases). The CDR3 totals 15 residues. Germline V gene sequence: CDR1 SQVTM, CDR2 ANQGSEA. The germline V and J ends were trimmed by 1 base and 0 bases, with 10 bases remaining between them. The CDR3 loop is CSVEGRESSYNEQFF. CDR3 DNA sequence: TGCAGCGTTGAAGGGCGGGAAAGCTCCTACAATGAGCAGTTCTTC.

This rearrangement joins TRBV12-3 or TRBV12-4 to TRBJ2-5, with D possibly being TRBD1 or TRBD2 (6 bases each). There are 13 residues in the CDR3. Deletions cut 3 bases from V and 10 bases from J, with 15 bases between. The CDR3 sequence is CASSFSFGGDQYF. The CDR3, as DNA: TGTGCCAGCAGTTTCTCCTTCGGGGGCGACCAGTACTTC.

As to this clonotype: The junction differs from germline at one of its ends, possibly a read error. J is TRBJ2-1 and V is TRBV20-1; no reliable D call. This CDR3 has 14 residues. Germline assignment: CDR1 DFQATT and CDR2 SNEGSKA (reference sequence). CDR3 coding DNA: TGCAGTGCAGGAGCCGTCGTGTCCTACAATGAGCAGTCCTTC. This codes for CSAGAVVSYNEQSF.

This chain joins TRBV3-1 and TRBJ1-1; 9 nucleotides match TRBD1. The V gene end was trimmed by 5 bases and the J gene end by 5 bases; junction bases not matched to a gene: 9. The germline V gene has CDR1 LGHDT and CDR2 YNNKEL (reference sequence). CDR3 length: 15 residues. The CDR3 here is CASSLGQGPYTEAFF. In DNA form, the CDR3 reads TGTGCCAGCAGCTTGGGACAGGGCCCGTATACTGAAGCTTTCTTT. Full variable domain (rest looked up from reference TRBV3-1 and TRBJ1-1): DTAVSQTPKYLVTQMGNDKSIKCEQNLGHDTMYWYKQDSKKFLKIMFSYNNKELIINETVPNRFSPKSPDKAHLNLHINSLELGDSAVYFCASSLGQGPYTEAFFGQGTRLTVV.

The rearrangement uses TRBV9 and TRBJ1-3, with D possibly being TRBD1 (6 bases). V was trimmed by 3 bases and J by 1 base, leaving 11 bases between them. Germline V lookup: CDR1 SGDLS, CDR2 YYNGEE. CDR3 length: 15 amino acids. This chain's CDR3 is CASSGLDRSGNTIYF. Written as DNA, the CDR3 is TGTGCCAGCAGCGGCCTGGACAGATCTGGAAACACCATATATTTT.